Listed here are 2 T cell receptor beta chains from one sample, sequenced in a study of PD-1 blockade in classical Hodgkin lymphoma (dated by TCRdb to between 2020 and 2021). The method was the immunoSEQ multiplex PCR assay. Imported from immuneACCESS, the table was reduced by TCRdb to in-frame sequences with V and J called. These copies leave out some clones; in studies compared against another copy, an unresolved V gene accounts for under half, and the cause of the remainder is not known. Across this sample there are some 21,000 clones, with about 85% seen only once. Of the sample, about 14% is held by the ten largest clones. The time point label of this sample denotes: cycle 4 day 1 (C4D1), after around six weeks of nivolumab. All trial patients had relapsed after autologous stem cell transplantation, with cohorts A, B and C differing in prior brentuximab vedotin exposure. The specimen was peripheral blood mononuclear cells (PBMCs), collected before the fourth cycle of nivolumab. Every receptor here comes from a human donor with classical Hodgkin lymphoma.

The rearrangement links TRBV7-3 to TRBJ2-1; 10 positions match TRBD2. This CDR3 has 15 residues. J lost 4 bases, V lost 5 bases, and 5 bases had no gene match. Germline CDR1 and CDR2: SGHTA and FQGTGA. For the CDR3, the DNA is TGTGCCAGCAGCCGAAGCGGGGGGGCGTACAATGAGCAGTTCTTC. Translating it yields CASSRSGGAYNEQFF.

The rearrangement uses TRBV5-1 and TRBJ2-7, with 9 bases matching TRBD1. J lost 6 bases, V lost 4 bases, and 5 bases had no gene match. Per the germline V gene, CDR1 is SGHRS and CDR2 is YFSETQ. The CDR3 is 13 residues long. The CDR3 spells CASSTGTGLEQYF. The CDR3 DNA reads as TGCGCCAGCAGCACCGGGACAGGGCTCGAGCAGTACTTC.